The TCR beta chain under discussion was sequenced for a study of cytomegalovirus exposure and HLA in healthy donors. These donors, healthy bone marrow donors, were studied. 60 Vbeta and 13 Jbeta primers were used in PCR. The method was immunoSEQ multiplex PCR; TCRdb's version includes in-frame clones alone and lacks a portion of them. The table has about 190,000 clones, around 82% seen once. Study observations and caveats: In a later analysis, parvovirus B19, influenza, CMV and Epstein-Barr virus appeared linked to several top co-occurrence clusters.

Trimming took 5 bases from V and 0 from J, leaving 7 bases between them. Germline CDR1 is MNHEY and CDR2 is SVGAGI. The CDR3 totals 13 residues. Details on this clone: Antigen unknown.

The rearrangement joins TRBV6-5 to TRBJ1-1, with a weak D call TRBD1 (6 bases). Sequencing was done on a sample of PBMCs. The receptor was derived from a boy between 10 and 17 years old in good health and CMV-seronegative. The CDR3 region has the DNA TGTGCCAGCAGTACAGGGATGAACACTGAAGCTTTCTTT. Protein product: CASSTGMNTEAFF.